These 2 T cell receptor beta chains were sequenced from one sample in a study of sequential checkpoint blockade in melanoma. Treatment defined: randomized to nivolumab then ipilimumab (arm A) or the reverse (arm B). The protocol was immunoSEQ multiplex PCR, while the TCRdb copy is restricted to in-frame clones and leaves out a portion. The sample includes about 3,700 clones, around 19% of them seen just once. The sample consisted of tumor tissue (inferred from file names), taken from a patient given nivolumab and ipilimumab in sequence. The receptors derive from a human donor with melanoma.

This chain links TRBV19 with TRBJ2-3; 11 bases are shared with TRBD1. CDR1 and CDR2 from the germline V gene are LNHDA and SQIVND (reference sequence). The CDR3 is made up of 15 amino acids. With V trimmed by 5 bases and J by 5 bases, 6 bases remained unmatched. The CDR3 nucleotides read TGTGCCAGTAGTCCCCGGACAGGGGGCAAAGATACGCAGTATTTT. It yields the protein CASSPRTGGKDTQYF.

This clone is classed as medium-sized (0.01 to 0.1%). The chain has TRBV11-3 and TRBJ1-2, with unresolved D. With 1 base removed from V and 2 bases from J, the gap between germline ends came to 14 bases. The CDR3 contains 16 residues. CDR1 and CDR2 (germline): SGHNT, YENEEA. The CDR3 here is CASSLGGRGVNYGYTF. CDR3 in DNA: TGTGCCAGCAGCTTAGGTGGGCGCGGGGTAAACTATGGCTACACCTTC.